This entry is about one T cell receptor beta chain. Antigen specificity is unknown. The data originate from a study of T cells in Graves' hyperthyroidism and ophthalmopathy. Study-level findings and limits: Peripheral blood also featured most of the thyroid clonotypes expanded above 0.001. Ophthalmopathy got predicted by the model a median around 6.6 months before its onset. In simple terms, a model built on 13 V-J features told ophthalmopathy apart from stable hyperthyroidism.

Germline CDR1 ENHRY, CDR2 SYGVKD. V lost 4 bases to trimming and J lost 0 bases, with 13 bases between them. The CDR3 is 16 amino acids. Uncontrolled infection, other autoimmune disease, pregnancy or lactation led to exclusion. The CDR3 regions of TCR beta were amplified from RNA transcripts. RT-PCR in the first round (using the HTBI primer set) targeted the TCR CDR3. From the multiplex PCR reads, TCRdb called clonotypes with MiXCR, one entry per CDR3 protein. The repertoire has 480,000 or so distinct CDR3 sequences, 40% to 50% of them found once; the top ten carry 35% to 50%. This rearrangement joins TRBV10-3 to TRBJ1-3; a possible D gene is TRBD1 (6 bases). The sequenced sample was peripheral blood or thyroid tissue (not recorded which). The clonotype was recovered from an adult woman with Graves' disease, either hyperthyroidism or ophthalmopathy (not recorded which). The CDR3 DNA sequence: TGTGCCATCAGTGCCCCGCAACAGGGCTCTGGAAACACCATATATTTT. Amino acids: CAISAPQQGSGNTIYF.